Sequencing of this TCR beta chain was carried out in a study of post-analysis software for immune sequencing data (dated by TCRdb to about 2015). With regard to the full study: Disease courses on record covered relapsing-remitting, secondary progressive and progressive-relapsing multiple sclerosis, though some patients had no subtype annotation. The multiple sclerosis patient repertoires were compared with approximately 11 previously published healthy control repertoires from donors aged about 6 to 26 years. A subset of samples was prepared in parallel using single-end sample barcoding, then pooled and co-amplified after Illumina adapter ligation. Overall results and qualifications from the work: Roughly 5 TRBV segments, including TRBV5-6, TRBV5-1 and TRBV20-1, were significantly more frequent in patients than controls. Significantly lower normalized Chao1 diversity was found in multiple sclerosis patients than in controls, suggesting substantial peripheral T-cell clonal expansion. Strong co-clustering of samples prepared in the same batch was shown by direct clustering with F measure, prompting a batch-effect correction. The multiple sclerosis patient group was slightly younger than the control group.

The protocol used for the library was PCR. TCRdb names Illumina HiSeq 2500 as the instrument used. To reduce PCR and sequencing biases, unique molecular identifiers were incorporated into the TCR beta cDNA libraries. Approximately 500,000 cDNA molecules were obtained per 1 to 10 million input T cells, so each molecule approximated one T cell. Patient libraries were prepared and sequenced with the same protocol used for the earlier healthy control dataset. Samples belonging to the same batch were prepared together, multiplexed and sequenced on a shared HiSeq lane. Per the authors' processing: Raw barcoded reads were processed with MIGEC, discarding single-read molecular identifier groups before consensus assembly and CDR3 extraction. VDJtools was used for post-analysis of the clonotype tables, with diversity normalized by down-sampling every dataset to the smallest sample size. Repertoire overlap clustering matched CDR3 amino acid but not nucleotide sequences to correct batch-related cross-sample contamination. TCRdb reran the public reads through fastp at Q25 and MiXCR, keeping productive beta chains. Here each entry gathers all rows of one CDR3 protein and keeps the most common genes and DNA. Clone size and V and J calls follow TCRdb, not the original study. The sample yields roughly 730,000 distinct CDR3 sequences; around 27% were counted once. Roughly 0.53% of the sample lies in the top ten.

Worth noting for this clonotype: Its antigen target is currently unknown. Base qualities are not at hand, and no much larger clone is one base apart.

To demonstrate the VDJtools post-analysis software, TCR beta repertoires were profiled from the peripheral blood of more than ten young patients with multiple sclerosis. The multiple sclerosis patients were children and adolescents ranging in age from 6 to 15 years. The CDR3 has 14 amino acids, counting the end cysteine and phenylalanine. CDR3 DNA only is kept here, 42 bases in frame from base 1. CDR1 and CDR2 (MNHEY, SMNVEV) derive from the germline V gene (reference sequence). This TCR derives from a girl aged 5 to 17 with multiple sclerosis. This chain is built from TRBV27 and TRBJ1-5; the D gene cannot be resolved beyond TRBD1 or TRBD2, each matching 5 bases. Near its end, the DNA agrees better with TRBJ2-3, so the J call may be wrong. Sequencing was performed on blood. The DNA sequence is TGTGCCAGCAGTTGGTCGGGGCGCAATCAGCCCCAGTATTTT. The encoded protein is CASSWSGRNQPQYF.